This is a list of T cell receptor beta chains from one sample in a study of CD8 T cells in ankylosing spondylitis. Using its own MiXCR run on the 5' RACE reads, TCRdb lists one record per CDR3 protein. The sample records about 240,000 distinct CDR3 sequences, 8.2% being singletons. The sequencing sample was made of blood, either unsorted or a sorted T cell fraction (not recorded which). The receptors derive from a female donor with ankylosing spondylitis or in good health (not recorded which). CDR3s include the opening cysteine and the closing phenylalanine or tryptophan. Each record gives: V gene, J gene, D gene, clone size, CDR3 protein, CDR3 DNA. A D gene is named only where the DNA matches it firmly. Part of the rows lack a size; the others show once, few, many or a class for expanded clones.

TRBV4-3,TRBJ2-5,.,many,CASSLGSEETQYF,TGCGCCAGCAGTCTGGGCTCGGAAGAGACCCAGTACTTC
TRBV10-3,TRBJ2-3,.,many,CATTGGTDTQYF,TGTGCCACCACCGGGGGAACAGATACGCAGTATTTT
TRBV9,TRBJ2-1,TRBD2,many,CASSVNLRLAGSNEQFF,TGTGCCAGCAGCGTAAACCTTAGGCTAGCGGGAAGTAATGAGCAGTTCTTC
TRBV7-6,TRBJ2-3,TRBD2,few,CASSGGLATSRTDTQYF,TGTGCCAGCAGCGGAGGACTAGCGACATCAAGAACAGATACGCAGTATTTT
TRBV29-1,TRBJ2-3,.,many,CSVEEGQGDTQYF,TGCAGCGTTGAGGAGGGGCAGGGAGATACGCAGTATTTT
TRBV7-9,TRBJ1-1,.,many,CASSLDGASTEAFF,TGTGCCAGCAGCTTAGACGGGGCGAGCACTGAAGCTTTCTTT
TRBV19,TRBJ2-3,.,.,CASTRPGGGDHYTYTQYF,TGTGCCAGTACCCGGCCTGGAGGGGGAGACCACTACACATATACGCAGTATTTT
TRBV20-1,TRBJ2-7,.,many,CSATSGYEQYF,TGCAGTGCTACCTCGGGCTACGAGCAGTACTTC
TRBV7-2,TRBJ2-2,.,many,CASSPLRAGELFF,TGTGCCAGCAGCCCGCTCAGGGCCGGGGAGCTGTTTTTT
TRBV12-3/TRBV12-4,TRBJ1-2,.,many,CASSLAGAANYGYTF,TGTGCCAGCAGTTTAGCGGGGGCGGCTAACTATGGCTACACCTTC
TRBV15,TRBJ2-7,.,many,CATSRDQGTSYEQYF,TGTGCCACCAGCAGAGATCAAGGGACTTCCTACGAGCAGTACTTC
TRBV5-1,TRBJ2-7,TRBD2,many,CASSLREAHSYEQYF,TGCGCCAGCAGCCTCCGGGAGGCCCACTCCTACGAGCAGTACTTC
TRBV7-2,TRBJ2-7,.,many,CASSLASDYEYKQYF,TGTGCCAGCAGCTTAGCTTCGGACTACGAGTATAAGCAGTACTTC
TRBV29-1,TRBJ2-7,TRBD1,many,CSGGGQGHEQYF,TGCAGCGGTGGGGGACAGGGGCACGAGCAGTACTTC
TRBV12-3/TRBV12-4,TRBJ2-7,TRBD1,many,CASNGQGADEQYF,TGTGCCAGCAACGGACAGGGGGCAGACGAGCAGTACTTC
TRBV5-1,TRBJ2-5,TRBD2,.,CASSLEGSGSPGGETQYF,TGCGCCAGCAGCTTGGAGGGTAGCGGGAGCCCGGGAGGGGAGACCCAGTACTTC
TRBV4-1,TRBJ2-5,TRBD2,.,CASSQTNMGLAGGETQYF,TGCGCCAGCAGCCAAACAAATATGGGACTAGCGGGAGGAGAGACCCAGTACTTC
TRBV5-8,TRBJ1-2,.,many,CASSSPTRYYGYTF,TGTGCCAGCAGCAGCCCGACGCGATACTATGGCTACACCTTC
TRBV29-1,TRBJ2-3,.,many,CSVEPMVTDTQYF,TGCAGCGTTGAGCCTATGGTCACAGATACGCAGTATTTT
TRBV6-1,TRBJ1-5,.,.,CASSPLQGRQPQHF,TGTGCCAGCAGCCCCTTACAGGGACGACAGCCCCAGCATTTT
TRBV20-1,TRBJ1-2,TRBD1,many,CSARDDRGQGYTF,TGCAGTGCTAGAGATGACAGGGGGCAAGGCTACACCTTC
TRBV5-4,TRBJ2-1,.,many,CASSLPGYGTGSYNEQFF,TGTGCCAGCAGCTTGCCGGGTTACGGGACGGGCTCCTACAATGAGCAGTTCTTC
TRBV12-3/TRBV12-4,TRBJ2-5,.,many,CASSRGEGGQETQYF,TGTGCCAGCAGCCGTGGTGAAGGGGGTCAAGAGACCCAGTACTTC
TRBV28,TRBJ1-3,.,many,CASSPPALSSGNTIYF,TGTGCCAGCAGTCCCCCGGCCCTTAGCTCTGGAAACACCATATATTTT
TRBV5-1,TRBJ2-7,TRBD2,many,CASSLLGGSEYEQYF,TGCGCCAGCAGCTTGTTGGGCGGGAGTGAATACGAGCAGTACTTC
TRBV6-1,TRBJ1-4,.,many,CASSHGGPRDEKLFF,TGTGCCAGCAGCCACGGGGGGCCAAGGGATGAAAAACTGTTTTTT
TRBV30,TRBJ1-1,.,.,CAWSPRAEAFF,TGTGCCTGGAGCCCCCGGGCTGAAGCTTTCTTT
TRBV15,TRBJ1-1,TRBD1,many,CATSTWTGDTEAFF,TGTGCCACCAGCACCTGGACAGGGGACACTGAAGCTTTCTTT
TRBV11-1,TRBJ2-1,TRBD2,.,CTSSFSGGFAGVGYNEQFF,TGTACCAGCAGTTTTAGCGGGGGCTTTGCGGGAGTAGGGTACAATGAGCAGTTCTTC
TRBV4-3,TRBJ1-1,.,many,CASSQDPVNTEAFF,TGCGCCAGCAGCCAAGACCCCGTGAACACTGAAGCTTTCTTT
TRBV29-1,TRBJ2-3,.,.,CSVAAEGAPDTQYF,TGCAGCGTTGCCGCGGAGGGGGCCCCAGATACGCAGTATTTT
TRBV4-3,TRBJ2-7,TRBD2,.,CASSQVSGRASYEQYF,TGCGCCAGCAGCCAAGTTAGTGGGAGGGCCTCCTACGAGCAGTACTTC
TRBV12-3/TRBV12-4,TRBJ2-1,TRBD2,many,CASSSRTSGSDNEQFF,TGTGCCAGCAGTTCCCGGACTAGCGGGAGCGACAATGAGCAGTTCTTC
TRBV6-1,TRBJ2-7,.,many,CASRLTSSYEQYF,TGTGCCAGCAGACTGACAAGCTCCTACGAGCAGTACTTC
TRBV4-1,TRBJ1-2,.,many,CASSQDPWDYGYTF,TGCGCCAGCAGCCAAGATCCATGGGATTATGGCTACACCTTC
TRBV6-1,TRBJ2-1,TRBD2,many,CASSRGLAGGYNEQFF,TGTGCCAGCAGTAGAGGACTAGCGGGAGGGTACAATGAGCAGTTCTTC
TRBV20-1,TRBJ2-7,TRBD2,many,CSAGLTSGPYEQYF,TGCAGTGCTGGGTTGACTAGCGGGCCTTACGAGCAGTACTTC
TRBV12-3/TRBV12-4,TRBJ1-1,.,many,CASSPPEGDTEAFF,TGTGCCAGCAGTCCGCCCGAGGGCGACACTGAAGCTTTCTTT
TRBV10-2,TRBJ2-7,TRBD2,.,CASTLREHYEQYF,TGCGCCAGCACTCTGCGGGAGCACTACGAGCAGTACTTC
TRBV7-3,TRBJ2-1,TRBD2,.,CASSLLAGGMDAYNEQFF,TGTGCCAGCAGCTTACTAGCGGGAGGTATGGACGCCTACAATGAGCAGTTCTTC
TRBV5-1,TRBJ2-4,.,many,CASSLAGTPNIQYF,TGCGCCAGCAGCCTGGCGGGGACACCTAACATTCAGTACTTC
TRBV4-3,TRBJ1-1,TRBD1,many,CASSQGHRGNTEAFF,TGCGCCAGCAGCCAAGGGCACAGGGGGAACACTGAAGCTTTCTTT
TRBV27,TRBJ2-4,TRBD1,many,CASSRLGTAGKNIQYF,TGTGCCAGCAGCCGGCTCGGGACAGCAGGCAAAAACATTCAGTACTTC
TRBV29-1,TRBJ1-2,TRBD1,many,CSVGDRASYTF,TGCAGCGTTGGAGACAGGGCCAGCTACACCTTC
TRBV2,TRBJ2-5,.,many,CASSDEPGPPTQYF,TGTGCCAGCAGTGATGAGCCAGGGCCTCCGACCCAGTACTTC
TRBV4-3,TRBJ1-6,TRBD1,many,CASSQGIQGRSNSPLHF,TGCGCCAGCAGCCAAGGAATACAGGGGAGATCGAATTCACCCCTCCACTTT
TRBV29-1,TRBJ2-7,.,many,CSVDAGSGYEQYF,TGCAGCGTTGATGCAGGGTCGGGCTACGAGCAGTACTTC
TRBV11-2,TRBJ1-1,.,many,CASSFVGGSTEAFF,TGTGCCAGCAGCTTTGTAGGGGGGAGCACTGAAGCTTTCTTT
TRBV20-1,TRBJ2-7,.,many,CSASQGTTEQYF,TGCAGTGCAAGTCAGGGGACTACGGAGCAGTACTTC
TRBV9,TRBJ2-3,.,many,CASSVDGSTDTQYF,TGTGCCAGCAGCGTAGACGGGAGCACAGATACGCAGTATTTT